This TCR beta chain was recovered during a study of T cells expressing NK-cell markers. The study's findings and limits: These clonotypes also led the CD3+CD56-NKG2C+ fraction in a handful of donors.

TCRdb re-called the 5' RACE reads; one entry per CDR3 protein, DNA not given. The table counts 550,000 to 600,000 distinct CDR3 sequences; about 3.6% lies in the top ten. A note on this clonotype: Its target is not known.

CDR1 is MDHEN and CDR2 is SYDVKM in the germline V gene. This CDR3 spans 14 amino acids. This chain uses TRBV28 with TRBJ2-5; TCRdb's D call, TRBD1, is unchecked because there is no DNA. The receptor was derived from a man aged 18 to 29 in good health. The material sequenced was blood T cells: a sorted CD56 or NKG2C T cell subset, CD4+ or CD8+ T cells, or bulk PBMC T cells (not recorded which). This CDR3 reads CASRSGHPPETQYF. Full variable domain (remainder filled in from reference TRBV28 and TRBJ2-5): DVKVTQSSRYLVKRTGEKVFLECVQDMDHENMFWYRQDPGLGLRLIYFSYDVKMKEKGDIPEGYSVSREKKERFSLILESASTNQTSMYLCASRSGHPPETQYFGPGTRLLVL.